The rows below give T cell receptor beta chains drawn from one sample of a study of T cell responses to AZD1222 COVID-19 vaccine. Some clones are missing from TCRdb's copy, which holds only in-frame ones; the method was immunoSEQ multiplex PCR. This table has 200,000 or so clones, roughly 93% appearing once. This material consisted of peripheral blood, taken on day 0 of AZD1222 vaccination. All receptors derive from an adult in good health. Each CDR3 is given with its conserved first and last residue. The D gene is left open where the match is weak. The size field is filled for only some rows; it gives once, few, many or a size class.

clone_size	v_call	j_call	d_call	cdr3_aa	cdr3_nt
NA	TRBV5-5	TRBJ2-2	NA	CASSLRSAKMNTGELFF	TGTGCCAGCAGCTTGAGGTCAGCAAAGATGAACACCGGGGAGCTGTTTTTT
NA	TRBV5-4	TRBJ2-3	NA	CASSLQGREPTSTDTQYF	TGTGCCAGCAGCTTACAGGGAAGGGAACCAACTAGCACAGATACGCAGTATTTT
NA	TRBV7-9	TRBJ2-7	TRBD2	CASSPIGLAGGYEQYF	TGTGCCAGCAGCCCAATCGGGCTAGCGGGAGGGTACGAGCAGTACTTC
NA	TRBV28	TRBJ1-2	NA	CASRGRANYGYTF	TGTGCCAGCAGGGGCAGAGCTAACTATGGCTACACCTTC
NA	TRBV30	TRBJ2-1	NA	CAWNRGSSYNEQFF	TGTGCCTGGAATCGAGGAAGCTCCTACAATGAGCAGTTCTTC
few	TRBV6-5	TRBJ1-6	TRBD1	CASSYSGQGGSPLHF	TGTGCCAGCAGTTACTCGGGACAGGGCGGGTCACCCCTCCACTTT
NA	TRBV20-1	TRBJ1-1	NA	CSASRTAEAFF	TGCAGTGCCTCGCGGACCGCTGAAGCTTTCTTT
NA	TRBV6-2/TRBV6-3	TRBJ2-7	NA	CASSYSGFVYEQYF	TGTGCCAGCAGTTACTCAGGGTTTGTTTACGAGCAGTACTTC
NA	TRBV7-8	TRBJ2-7	TRBD2	CASSSLSGGYEQYF	TGTGCCAGCAGCTCCCTAAGCGGGGGCTACGAGCAGTACTTC
once	TRBV5-1	TRBJ2-2	NA	CASSFRQNTGELFF	TGCGCCAGCAGCTTTCGGCAGAACACCGGGGAGCTGTTTTTT
NA	TRBV27	TRBJ2-6	NA	CASSSILPRKGSGSGANVLTF	TGTGCCAGCAGTTCGATCCTACCCCGTAAGGGTAGCGGCTCTGGGGCCAACGTCCTGACTTTC
NA	TRBV15	TRBJ2-5	NA	CATSRERAGLIGETQYF	TGTGCCACCAGCAGAGAAAGGGCAGGGCTGATAGGAGAGACCCAGTACTTC
NA	TRBV10-3	TRBJ2-3	NA	CAISDETDTQYF	TGTGCCATCAGTGATGAAACAGATACGCAGTATTTT
once	TRBV5-1	TRBJ1-2	TRBD1	CASSLLRFTTGAGTF	TGCGCCAGCAGCTTACTTCGCTTCACGACAGGGGCGGGCACCTTC
NA	TRBV5-1	TRBJ1-1	NA	CASSTGRPRNTEAFF	TGCGCCAGCAGCACGGGACGGCCGAGGAACACTGAAGCTTTCTTT
NA	TRBV7-3	TRBJ1-3	NA	CASRTGCCSGNTIYF	TGTGCCAGCAGGACAGGATGCTGCTCTGGAAACACCATATATTTT
NA	TRBV30	TRBJ2-3	TRBD2	CAWSSLAGGGTDTQYF	TGTGCCTGGAGTTCGTTAGCGGGAGGGGGCACAGATACGCAGTATTTT
NA	TRBV24-1	TRBJ1-2	TRBD1	CATSAGGKTGSNRPTLRYGYTF	TGTGCCACCAGTGCAGGGGGTAAGACAGGGAGTAACCGTCCAACACTCAGATATGGCTACACCTTC
once	TRBV30	TRBJ1-1	NA	CAWSVNHLGPEAFF	TGTGCCTGGAGTGTAAACCATCTGGGCCCTGAAGCTTTCTTT
few	TRBV7-2	TRBJ1-1	TRBD1	CASSPKAGGSEAFF	TGTGCCAGCAGCCCAAAGGCAGGGGGTAGTGAAGCTTTCTTT
NA	TRBV7-2	TRBJ1-4	NA	CASSSQLNEKLFF	TGTGCCAGCAGCTCGCAGCTGAATGAAAAACTGTTTTTT
few	TRBV24-1	TRBJ2-2	TRBD2	CATSVSGKPGELFF	TGTGCCACCAGTGTTAGCGGGAAGCCCGGGGAGCTGTTTTTT
NA	TRBV24-1	TRBJ2-2	NA	CATSGATTGELFF	TGTGCCACCAGTGGAGCAACGACCGGGGAGCTGTTTTTT
NA	TRBV4-1	TRBJ1-3	NA	CASSQVQGNTIYF	TGCGCCAGCAGCCAAGTACAGGGCAACACCATATATTTT
NA	TRBV5-1	TRBJ2-7	NA	CASKEGTVSSYEQYF	TGCGCCAGCAAAGAAGGGACTGTAAGCTCCTACGAGCAGTACTTC
NA	TRBV5-1	TRBJ2-3	TRBD1	CASSSGGPTTDTQYF	TGCGCCAGCAGCTCAGGGGGTCCTACCACAGATACGCAGTATTTT
NA	TRBV9	TRBJ2-7	NA	CASSALGTQGREQYF	TGTGCCAGCAGCGCCCTGGGGACCCAGGGTAGGGAGCAGTACTTC
NA	TRBV5-6	TRBJ1-1	NA	CASSYPVLENTEAFF	TGTGCCAGCAGCTATCCGGTGTTGGAGAACACTGAAGCTTTCTTT
NA	TRBV19	TRBJ2-7	TRBD2	CASKGPGLAGAYEQYF	TGTGCCAGTAAAGGGCCCGGGCTAGCGGGGGCCTACGAGCAGTACTTC
NA	TRBV2	TRBJ1-5	TRBD1	CASRVDRGGNQPQHF	TGTGCCAGCAGGGTAGACAGGGGTGGCAATCAGCCCCAGCATTTT
NA	TRBV18	TRBJ1-2	TRBD1	CASSPAGGGSYGYTF	TGTGCCAGCTCACCGGCAGGGGGTGGTAGCTATGGCTACACCTTC
NA	TRBV24-1	TRBJ2-1	NA	CATSDFAWGNEQFF	TGTGCCACCAGTGATTTTGCCTGGGGCAATGAGCAGTTCTTC